Listed below are T cell receptor beta chains from one sample, sequenced in a study of glioma-infiltrating T cells. A single record per CDR3 protein comes from TCRdb applying MiXCR to the multiplex PCR reads. The sample has fewer than 250,000 distinct CDR3 sequences, more than 25% seen once. The sequencing input was glioma tissue, nonneoplastic brain tissue, or PBMCs (not recorded which). The receptors were gathered from a human donor with low-grade glioma or glioblastoma, undergoing nonglioma brain surgery, or in good health (not recorded which). CDR3s include the opening cysteine and the closing phenylalanine or tryptophan. A D gene is named only where the DNA matches it firmly. Size is omitted from some rows. Given values are once, few, many or a class for expanded clones.

clone_size	v_call	j_call	d_call	cdr3_aa	cdr3_nt
many	TRBV14	TRBJ1-1	NA	CASSQDGSYTEAFF	TGTGCCAGCAGCCAAGACGGCAGTTACACTGAAGCTTTCTTT
few	TRBV18	TRBJ2-5	NA	CASSPGPRGPETQYF	TGTGCCAGCTCACCAGGTCCCAGGGGCCCTGAGACCCAGTACTTC
NA	TRBV27	TRBJ1-6	NA	CASRTVGNSPLHF	TGCGCCAGCAGGACGGTGGGTAATTCACCCCTCCACTTT
many	TRBV20-1	TRBJ1-4	TRBD1	CSASTGDRGREKLFF	TGCAGTGCTAGCACCGGCGACAGGGGAAGGGAAAAACTGTTTTTT
many	TRBV6-1	TRBJ2-7	NA	CASSESSGGWGAREQYF	TGTGCCAGCAGTGAATCGTCCGGAGGGTGGGGCGCGAGGGAGCAGTACTTC
many	TRBV7-9	TRBJ2-5	TRBD2	CASSLWASGQETQYF	TGTGCCAGCAGCTTATGGGCTAGCGGCCAAGAGACCCAGTACTTC
NA	TRBV4-2	TRBJ2-7	TRBD2	CASSQDGTSGSYEYYF	TGTGCCAGCAGCCAAGATGGGACTAGCGGCTCCTACGAGTATTACTTC
NA	TRBV19	TRBJ2-7	TRBD1	CASSTGDRSPPNEQYF	TGTGCCAGTAGTACCGGGGACAGGTCCCCCCCTAACGAGCAGTACTTC
many	TRBV27	TRBJ2-7	NA	CASAGGGTVDYEQYF	TGTGCCAGCGCCGGTGGGGGGACGGTGGACTACGAGCAGTACTTC
few	TRBV5-4	TRBJ1-2	NA	CASSLRQDGYTF	TGTGCCAGCAGCTTGCGTCAGGATGGCTACACCTTC
many	TRBV12-3/TRBV12-4	TRBJ1-1	NA	CASSVSGTEAFF	TGTGCCAGCAGCGTGAGTGGTACTGAAGCTTTCTTT
many	TRBV12-3/TRBV12-4	TRBJ1-5	TRBD1	CASSPTGFGNQPQHF	TGTGCCAGCAGTCCGACAGGGTTCGGCAATCAGCCCCAGCATTTT
few	TRBV14	TRBJ2-5	NA	CASSQSQGRLETQYF	TGTGCCAGCAGCCAGTCACAGGGCCGATTAGAGACCCAGTACTTC
NA	TRBV29-1	TRBJ2-7	TRBD2	CSVEDLGLAGGYSYEQYF	TGCAGCGTTGAAGATCTGGGCCTAGCGGGAGGATACTCCTACGAGCAGTACTTC
few	TRBV10-3	TRBJ2-1	NA	CAISESNGYNEQFF	TGTGCCATCAGTGAGTCGAACGGTTACAATGAGCAGTTCTTC
many	TRBV7-9	TRBJ2-7	NA	CASRGAFSYEQYF	TGTGCCAGCAGGGGCGCATTCTCCTACGAGCAGTACTTC
many	TRBV5-1	TRBJ2-1	NA	CASSLEGGNEQFF	TGCGCCAGCAGCTTGGAAGGGGGTAATGAGCAGTTCTTC
many	TRBV6-2/TRBV6-3	TRBJ2-1	TRBD2	CASSPGTSGGNEQFF	TGTGCCAGCAGCCCCGGGACTAGCGGGGGCAATGAGCAGTTCTTC
many	TRBV7-2	TRBJ2-1	NA	CASRVGGAYNEQFF	TGTGCCAGCAGGGTTGGCGGGGCCTACAATGAGCAGTTCTTC
once	TRBV27	TRBJ1-5	NA	CASSLQADQGSNQPQHF	TGTGCCAGCAGTTTACAGGCAGACCAGGGGAGCAATCAGCCCCAGCATTTT
NA	TRBV19	TRBJ2-1	TRBD2	CASSTLAGGGFNEQFF	TGTGCCAGTAGTACCCTAGCGGGAGGTGGGTTCAATGAGCAGTTCTTC
many	TRBV7-2	TRBJ2-7	NA	CASSGAAYEQYF	TGTGCCAGCAGCGGGGCAGCCTACGAGCAGTACTTC
many	TRBV7-2	TRBJ2-7	NA	CASSLIVSYEQYF	TGTGCCAGCAGCTTAATTGTCTCCTACGAGCAGTACTTC
NA	TRBV28	TRBJ1-5	TRBD1	CASVTGDQPQHF	TGTGCCAGCGTGACAGGGGATCAGCCCCAGCATTTT
few	TRBV7-2	TRBJ1-2	NA	CASSRPTGDYGYTF	TGTGCCAGCAGCCGACCCACAGGAGACTATGGCTACACCTTC
many	TRBV3-1	TRBJ2-3	TRBD2	CASSQPGLAADTQYF	TGTGCCAGCAGCCAGCCGGGACTAGCTGCAGATACGCAGTATTTT
many	TRBV19	TRBJ1-2	NA	CASSIDGQSTTRGYTF	TGTGCCAGTAGTATAGACGGACAGTCCACCACCCGGGGCTACACCTTC
many	TRBV6-5	TRBJ1-5	NA	CASSYGGPGGQPQHF	TGTGCCAGCAGTTACGGGGGGCCGGGAGGTCAGCCCCAGCATTTT
many	TRBV15	TRBJ1-5	NA	CATSRDGSDQPQHF	TGTGCCACCAGCAGAGACGGTAGCGATCAGCCCCAGCATTTT
NA	TRBV6-5	TRBJ2-7	TRBD2	CASSYSTSGLYEQYF	TGTGCCAGCAGTTACTCGACTAGCGGACTCTACGAGCAGTACTTC
few	TRBV3-1	TRBJ2-1	NA	CASSQDGLGDNEQFF	TGTGCCAGCAGCCAAGATGGCCTAGGGGACAATGAGCAGTTCTTC
many	TRBV7-2	TRBJ2-7	NA	CASSLQSQGNEQYF	TGTGCCAGCAGCCTCCAATCGCAGGGTAACGAGCAGTACTTC
once	TRBV5-1	TRBJ2-1	NA	CASSLIESWHNEQFF	TGCGCCAGCAGCTTAATCGAGAGCTGGCACAATGAACAGTTCTTC
NA	TRBV27	TRBJ2-6	NA	CASRPASGANVLTF	TGTGCTAGCCGACCGGCCTCTGGGGCCAACGTCCTGACTTTC
many	TRBV10-3	TRBJ2-3	TRBD2	CAISDVAGLRDTQYF	TGTGCCATCAGTGATGTAGCGGGACTCAGAGATACGCAGTATTTT
many	TRBV6-1	TRBJ2-1	NA	CAHSGESSYNEQFF	TGTGCCCACTCAGGGGAGAGCTCCTACAATGAGCAGTTCTTC
many	TRBV18	TRBJ1-1	TRBD1	CASSPTGGQVAFF	TGTGCCAGCTCTCCGACAGGGGGACAGGTCGCTTTCTTT
many	TRBV6-2/TRBV6-3	TRBJ1-5	TRBD1	CASRGTGNDQPQHF	TGTGCCAGCAGGGGGACAGGAAACGACCAGCCCCAGCATTTT
many	TRBV10-3	TRBJ2-1	TRBD2	CAISGTSGNNEQFF	TGTGCCATCAGTGGGACTAGCGGCAACAATGAGCAGTTCTTC
many	TRBV27	TRBJ2-5	NA	CASSGHRNQETQYF	TGTGCCAGCAGCGGACATAGGAACCAAGAGACCCAGTACTTC
many	TRBV6-2/TRBV6-3	TRBJ2-7	TRBD1	CASSSNRGEQYF	TGTGCCAGCAGTTCAAACAGGGGCGAGCAGTACTTC
many	TRBV6-1	TRBJ2-1	NA	CASSRTGNEQFF	TGTGCCAGCAGCCGAACAGGAAATGAGCAGTTCTTC
many	TRBV10-3	TRBJ1-1	TRBD1	CAISIGTDRNTEAFF	TGTGCCATCAGCATCGGGACAGATAGGAACACTGAAGCTTTCTTT
few	TRBV5-1	TRBJ2-5	TRBD1	CASSLEGGEMETQYF	TGCGCCAGCAGCTTGGAAGGGGGCGAGATGGAGACCCAGTACTTC
few	TRBV11-2	TRBJ2-5	TRBD1	CASSSRPGTVETQYF	TGTGCCAGCAGCTCGAGACCCGGGACAGTGGAGACCCAGTACTTC
many	TRBV4-1	TRBJ2-1	NA	CASSRNSRDDEQFF	TGCGCCAGCAGCCGAAACTCGCGGGACGATGAGCAGTTCTTC
many	TRBV7-2	TRBJ2-7	TRBD2	CASRAGLAGELGHEQYF	TGTGCCAGCAGGGCGGGACTAGCGGGAGAGTTGGGACACGAGCAGTACTTC
once	TRBV6-2/TRBV6-3	TRBJ1-2	NA	CATQRGSNYGYTF	TGTGCCACCCAAAGGGGGTCTAACTATGGCTACACCTTC
many	TRBV7-9	TRBJ2-3	NA	CASSISTLGSDTQYF	TGTGCCAGCAGCATCAGCACCCTAGGTTCAGATACGCAGTATTTT
NA	TRBV6-2/TRBV6-3	TRBJ1-5	NA	CASSFPWGAGQPQHF	TGTGCCAGCAGCTTCCCCTGGGGGGCCGGGCAGCCCCAGCATTTT
many	TRBV27	TRBJ2-7	NA	CASSLGGEYEQYF	TGTGCCAGCAGTTTGGGCGGGGAATACGAGCAGTACTTC
few	TRBV12-3/TRBV12-4	TRBJ1-2	NA	CASSLDGIFGYTF	TGTGCCAGCAGTTTAGACGGAATCTTCGGCTACACCTTC
many	TRBV28	TRBJ2-3	NA	CASKGGGTDTQYF	TGTGCCAGCAAAGGCGGGGGCACAGATACGCAGTATTTT
many	TRBV2	TRBJ1-6	NA	CASIGRQYSPLHF	TGTGCCAGCATAGGGCGGCAATATTCACCCCTCCACTTT
NA	TRBV28	TRBJ1-1	NA	CASSPGVGTEAFF	TGTGCCAGCAGCCCCGGGGTAGGCACTGAAGCTTTCTTT
many	TRBV7-2	TRBJ2-1	NA	CASRSMDEQFF	TGTGCCAGCAGGAGTATGGATGAGCAGTTCTTC
many	TRBV5-4	TRBJ2-1	TRBD1	CASSSQGAINEQFF	TGTGCCAGCAGTTCACAGGGGGCTATCAATGAGCAGTTCTTC
NA	TRBV6-6	TRBJ2-1	NA	CASSYPIIATDHTHSYNEQFF	TGTGCCAGCAGTTACCCAATAATCGCGACGGATCATACTCACTCCTACAATGAGCAGTTCTTC